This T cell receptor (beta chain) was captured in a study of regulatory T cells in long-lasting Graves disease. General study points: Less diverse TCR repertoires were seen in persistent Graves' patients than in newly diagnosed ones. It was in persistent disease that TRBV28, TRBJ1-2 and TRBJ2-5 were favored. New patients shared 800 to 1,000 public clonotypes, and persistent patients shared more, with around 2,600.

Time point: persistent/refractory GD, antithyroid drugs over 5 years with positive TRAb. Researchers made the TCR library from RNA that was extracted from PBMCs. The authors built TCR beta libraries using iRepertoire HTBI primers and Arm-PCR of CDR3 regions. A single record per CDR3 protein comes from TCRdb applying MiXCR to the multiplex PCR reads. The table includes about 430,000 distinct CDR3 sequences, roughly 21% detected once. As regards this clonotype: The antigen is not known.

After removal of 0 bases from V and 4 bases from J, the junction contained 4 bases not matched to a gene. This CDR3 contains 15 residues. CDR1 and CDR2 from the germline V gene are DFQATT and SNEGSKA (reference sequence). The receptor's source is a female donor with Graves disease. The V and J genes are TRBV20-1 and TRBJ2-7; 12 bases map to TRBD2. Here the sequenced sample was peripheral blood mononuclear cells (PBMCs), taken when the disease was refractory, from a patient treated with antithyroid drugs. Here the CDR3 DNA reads TGCAGTGCTAGAGATCAAACTAGCGGGAGGTACGAGCAGTACTTC. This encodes CSARDQTSGRYEQYF.